The 23 T cell receptor beta chains below all came from one sample that was sequenced in a study of early stage breast cancer tumors. Sequencing used immunoSEQ multiplex PCR; TCRdb keeps in-frame clones, though not all of them. The sample consists of 60,000 to 80,000 clones, approximately 80% of them appearing once. The material sequenced was blood. The receptors stem from a person in their sixties or seventies with breast cancer.

This clone has more than one count but fewer than ten. The chain carries TRBV19 and TRBJ2-7; 11 bases agree with TRBD2. CDR3 length: 13 residues. Germline CDR1 LNHDA, CDR2 SQIVND (reference sequence). V trimming: 3 bases; J trimming: 6 bases; junction bases outside the gene matches: 1. The CDR3 DNA reads as TGTGCCAGTAGTATGCTAGCGGGAGGCGAGCAGTACTTC. Amino acids: CASSMLAGGEQYF. The entire variable domain, with the rest obtained from reference TRBV19 and TRBJ2-7, is as follows: DGGITQSPKYLFRKEGQNVTLSCEQNLNHDAMYWYRQDPGQGLRLIYYSQIVNDFQKGDIAEGYSVSREKKESFPLTVTSAQKNPTAFYLCASSMLAGGEQYFGPGTRLTVT.

The V and J genes are TRBV30 and TRBJ1-3; D is unclear. This CDR3 region has 14 residues. From germline, CDR1 is GTSNPN and CDR2 SVGIG (reference sequence). Trimming took 2 bases from V and 0 from J, leaving 8 bases between them. CDR3 amino acids: CAWSPRVSGNTIYF. CDR3 DNA: TGTGCCTGGAGTCCGAGGGTCTCTGGAAACACCATATATTTT.

The V and J genes are TRBV5-6 and TRBJ1-2; a weak D match, TRBD1 (5 bases). Germline V gene lookup returns CDR1 SGHDT and CDR2 YYEEEE. V lost 4 bases, J lost 2 bases, and 15 bases lay in between. The CDR3 has 15 residues. CDR3 loop: CASSPTGLLNYGYTF. The CDR3 nucleotides are TGTGCCAGCAGCCCAACAGGCCTTCTCAACTATGGCTACACCTTC.

The rearrangement links TRBV6-1 to TRBJ2-1; 7 bases match TRBD1. The CDR3 spans 13 residues. V lost 6 bases to trimming and J lost 8 bases; unmatched junction nucleotides: 7. Germline CDR1 and CDR2: MNHNS and SASEGT. The CDR3 DNA sequence: TGTGCCAGCAGCCTAGACAGGGAAGATGAGCAGTTCTTC. Protein product: CASSLDREDEQFF.

V usage is TRBV30 and J usage is TRBJ2-1, with 8 bases lining up with TRBD2. CDR1 and CDR2 (germline): GTSNPN, SVGIG (reference sequence). CDR3 length: 12 amino acids. V shed 4 bases, J shed 7 bases, and the junction held 3 bases outside the gene matches. The CDR3 loop is CAWNRGGNEQFF. CDR3 DNA sequence: TGTGCCTGGAATCGGGGGGGGAATGAGCAGTTCTTC. Combining the CDR3 with reference TRBV30 and TRBJ2-1 gives the whole variable domain SQTIHQWPATLVQPVGSPLSLECTVEGTSNPNLYWYRQAAGRGLQLLFYSVGIGQISSEVPQNLSASRPQDRQFILSSKKLLLSDSGFYLCAWNRGGNEQFFGPGTRLTVL.

The V call is TRBV19, the J call TRBJ2-1; possibly TRBD1 or TRBD2 for D (5 bases each). The V end lost 5 bases, the J end lost 5 bases, and 13 bases lay between the germline ends. CDR1 and CDR2 (germline): LNHDA, SQIVND (reference sequence). The CDR3 runs to 14 residues. CDR3 DNA: TGTGCCAGTAGTCCCCCGGGGCCAAACAATGAGCAGTTCTTC. Encoded protein: CASSPPGPNNEQFF.

This chain links TRBV11-3 with TRBJ2-2; 9 bases fit TRBD2. The germline V gene has CDR1 SGHNT and CDR2 YENEEA. Losses at the gene ends were 2 bases for V and 8 bases for J; bases not matched to a gene: 6. The CDR3 runs to 15 residues. The DNA of the CDR3 is TGTGCCAGCAGCTTACAGGCGGGAGGGCTGGGGGAGCTGTTTTTT. Translating gives CASSLQAGGLGELFF.

This clone occurred a few times. V is TRBV28 and J is TRBJ1-5, with D possibly being TRBD1 (6 bases). This CDR3 is built from 17 residues. The germline V and J ends were trimmed by 3 bases and 0 bases, with 15 bases remaining between them. The germline V gene encodes CDR1 MDHEN and CDR2 SYDVKM. This chain's CDR3 is CASSFIQDRFSNQPQHF. The CDR3 DNA reads as TGTGCCAGCAGTTTTATTCAAGACAGGTTTAGCAATCAGCCCCAGCATTTT.

This clone was counted once. The chain uses TRBV6-5 and TRBJ2-1, with TRBD2 as a possible D gene (6 bases). Trimming took off 10 bases at V and 4 bases at J, with 17 bases between the two ends. Germline loops: CDR1 MNHEY, CDR2 SVGAGI. There are 14 residues in the CDR3. CDR3 amino acids: CATRAGLPYNEQFF. The CDR3 DNA sequence: TGTGCCACCCGGGCGGGGCTACCTTACAATGAGCAGTTCTTC.

The V and J genes are TRBV28 and TRBJ1-5, with 7 bases matching TRBD1. The length of the CDR3 is 18 residues. The junction had 16 bases not matched to a gene; V was cut back by 2 bases and J by 6 bases. Germline loops: CDR1 MDHEN, CDR2 SYDVKM. The CDR3 region is CASSLPNPATGSGQPQHF. The DNA of the CDR3 is TGTGCCAGCAGTTTACCTAACCCCGCGACAGGGTCAGGTCAGCCCCAGCATTTT.

The CDR3 nucleotides are TGTGCCAGCAGCCCGGGGGGGGGCGGCTACACAGATACGCAGTATTTT. Protein product: CASSPGGGGYTDTQYF. The chain has TRBV7-2 and TRBJ2-3; the match to TRBD2 covers 8 bases. This CDR3 comprises 16 residues. Germline CDR1 reads SGHTA; CDR2 reads FQGNSA. The V segment lost 5 bases and the J segment 2 bases; nucleotides outside the gene matches: 9.

This clone was counted between two and nine times. V and J are TRBV9 and TRBJ2-1; 12 bases match TRBD2. Trimming removed 5 bases from V and 1 base from J; junction bases left unmatched: 4. The CDR3 loop spans 16 amino acids. Germline V gene lookup returns CDR1 SGDLS and CDR2 YYNGEE. This CDR3 reads CASSQLAGGSYNEQFF. The CDR3 bases are TGTGCCAGCAGTCAACTAGCGGGAGGTTCCTACAATGAGCAGTTCTTC.

The rearrangement joins TRBV15 to TRBJ2-1; the match to TRBD2 covers 7 bases. V shed 0 bases, J shed 4 bases, and the junction held 6 bases outside the gene matches. CDR3 length: 16 residues. Germline CDR1 is LNHNV and CDR2 is YYDKDF (reference sequence). The CDR3 protein is CATSRDGVAGYNEQFF. In DNA, the CDR3 is TGTGCCACCAGCAGAGATGGAGTAGCGGGTTACAATGAGCAGTTCTTC.

The rearrangement uses TRBV18 and TRBJ2-7; D is perhaps TRBD2 (5 bases). Germline lookup yields CDR1 KGHSH and CDR2 LQKENI. Deletions cut 3 bases from V and 3 bases from J, with 12 bases between. The CDR3 is 14 amino acids. This CDR3 is CASSPRGIGYEQYF. The CDR3 nucleotides read TGTGCCAGCTCACCCCGAGGGATCGGCTACGAGCAGTACTTC.

CDR3 DNA sequence: TGTGCCTGGAGTGTAGACAGGGGGGGCACAGATACGCAGTATTTT. It translates to CAWSVDRGGTDTQYF. The chain combines TRBV30 with TRBJ2-3, with TRBD1 identical over 9 bases. The V gene end was trimmed by 0 bases and the J gene end by 1 base; junction bases not matched to a gene: 2. CDR3 size: 15 residues. CDR1 is GTSNPN, CDR2 SVGIG, per germline (reference sequence).

The chain recombines TRBV15 with TRBJ1-1, with TRBD1 matching 12 bases. The junction had 4 bases not matched to a gene; V was cut back by 0 bases and J by 11 bases. The CDR3 has 14 amino acids. Germline CDR1 LNHNV, CDR2 YYDKDF (reference sequence). The CDR3: CATSRDGTGGSAFF. CDR3 nucleotide sequence: TGTGCCACCAGCAGAGATGGGACAGGGGGCTCGGCTTTCTTT. Full variable domain (rest looked up from reference TRBV15 and TRBJ1-1): DAMVIQNPRYQVTQFGKPVTLSCSQTLNHNVMYWYQQKSSQAPKLLFHYYDKDFNNEADTPDNFQSRRPNTSFCFLDIRSPGLGDTAMYLCATSRDGTGGSAFFGQGTRLTVV.

The chain uses TRBV2 and TRBJ1-2; unclear D gene. The CDR3 extends over 12 amino acids. V was cut by 3 bases and J by 8 bases, with 10 bases left in between. The germline V gene has CDR1 SNHLY and CDR2 FYNNEI. The CDR3 sequence: CASSDAEPGYTF. In DNA form, the CDR3 reads TGTGCCAGCAGTGATGCCGAACCCGGCTACACCTTC.

The genes are TRBV6-5 and TRBJ2-1; 9 nucleotides agree with TRBD2. This CDR3 has 15 residues. The germline V gene encodes CDR1 MNHEY and CDR2 SVGAGI. V lost 6 bases, J lost 10 bases, and 13 bases stayed unmatched. CDR3 sequence reads: CASRMTRLADEEQFF. The CDR3 bases are TGTGCCAGCAGGATGACCCGACTAGCGGACGAAGAGCAGTTCTTC.

The genes are TRBV6-1 and TRBJ1-1, with D possibly being TRBD1 (5 bases). Germline V gene data show CDR1 as MNHNS and CDR2 as SASEGT. This CDR3 contains 14 residues. V was shortened by 6 bases and J by 1 base, with 12 bases between the two germline ends. CDR3 sequence: CASSLSGTNTEAFF. In DNA form, the CDR3 reads TGTGCCAGCAGCCTCTCTGGGACGAACACTGAAGCTTTCTTT.

The rearrangement links TRBV4-2 to TRBJ1-4, with 8 bases matching TRBD1. J lost 4 bases, V lost 5 bases, and 15 bases had no gene match. The CDR3 length is 18 residues. Germline CDR1 reads LGHNA; CDR2 reads YNFKEQ. This CDR3 is CASSFKTGTGGLNEKLFF. For the CDR3, the DNA is TGTGCCAGCAGCTTTAAGACCGGGACAGGAGGCCTTAATGAAAAACTGTTTTTT.

The chain has TRBV2 and TRBJ2-4, with 7 bases lining up with TRBD1. The germline gives CDR1 SNHLY, CDR2 FYNNEI. The CDR3 loop spans 13 amino acids. V lost 4 bases, J lost 9 bases, and 6 bases stayed unmatched. CDR3 region: CASSVQGGTIQYF. CDR3 nucleotide sequence: TGTGCCAGCAGTGTACAAGGGGGCACCATTCAGTACTTC.

The chain is built from TRBV9 and TRBJ1-1; D gene uncertain. Germline V CDR1 and CDR2: SGDLS, YYNGEE. The CDR3 is made up of 13 amino acids. Between the trimmed V and J ends, which lost 0 bases and 5 bases, there was a span of 8 bases. CDR3 sequence: CASSVGAGTEAFF. The CDR3 nucleotides read TGTGCCAGCAGCGTAGGGGCGGGGACTGAAGCTTTCTTT.

The genes are TRBV19 and TRBJ1-4; no clear D. Trimming removed 5 bases at V and 0 bases at J, with 13 bases between. Per germline, CDR1 LNHDA and CDR2 SQIVND (reference sequence). CDR3 length: 16 residues. The CDR3 reads CASSLRLVATNEKLFF. CDR3 nucleotide sequence: TGTGCCAGTAGTCTTAGATTGGTGGCAACTAATGAAAAACTGTTTTTT.